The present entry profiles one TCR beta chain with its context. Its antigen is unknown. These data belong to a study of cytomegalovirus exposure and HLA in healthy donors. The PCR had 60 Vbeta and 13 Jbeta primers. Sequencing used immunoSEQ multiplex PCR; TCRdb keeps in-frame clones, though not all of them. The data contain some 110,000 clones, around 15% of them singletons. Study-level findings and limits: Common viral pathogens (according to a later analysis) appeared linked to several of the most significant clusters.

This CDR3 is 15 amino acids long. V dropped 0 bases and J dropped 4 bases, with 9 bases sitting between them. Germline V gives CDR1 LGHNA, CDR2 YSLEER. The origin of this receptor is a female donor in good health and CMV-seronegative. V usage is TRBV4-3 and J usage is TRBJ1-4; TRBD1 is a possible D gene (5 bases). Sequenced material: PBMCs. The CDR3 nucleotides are TGCGCCAGCAGCCAAGATGGACACGTTAATGAAAAACTGTTTTTT. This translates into CASSQDGHVNEKLFF.